The text below deals with one T cell receptor (beta chain). Its antigen is not yet known. Base qualities are not at hand, and no much larger clone is one base apart. The source of the sample is a study of beta chain features in type 1 diabetes (dated by TCRdb to the late 2010s). Concerning the study at large: No differences in mean age, gender distribution, total cell number or subset yield were found between patients and healthy donors. A total of roughly 110 million sorted cells were examined across all samples, and the number of cells per subset was strongly correlated with RNA yield. In the study, TCRB repertoires of sorted circulating CD4+ T cell subsets from recently diagnosed type 1 diabetes patients were compared with those of matched healthy donors. Whereas all 28 donors provided naive and central memory subsets, regulatory and stem cell-like memory subsets were isolated from just 8 patients and about 8 healthy donors. Study-wide findings and limitations: Type 1 diabetes patients showed a moderate but significant shortening of TCRB CDR3 length in all four CD4+ subsets. Because the HLA sub-analyses included only small numbers of individuals, any influence of HLA type on TCRB rearrangement was left unresolved. Because cDNA was sequenced instead of genomic DNA, highly expressing activated cells could be over-represented, though the groups showed no difference in activation or CD3 levels. Naive, central memory and regulatory TCRB repertoires appeared more similar among patients than among healthy donors. At VDJ recombination sites, type 1 diabetes patients had fewer insertions and more deleted nucleotides, which implies abnormalities in thymic rearrangement. Shorter templates might be favored by PCR, yet because patient and control samples were amplified and corrected together, any such skew would affect both groups equally.

Each donor gave one peripheral blood draw, approximately 110 mL on average, collected into heparinised tubes. A BD FACSAria II and a panel including CD45RO, CCR7, CD25, CD127, CD95 and CD27 were used to sort naive, central memory, regulatory and stem cell-like memory CD4+ T cells. A purity above 95% was achieved for all sorted populations. PBMCs were separated immediately by Lymphoprep density gradient centrifugation and were stained directly, without being cultured. Samples were stained and sorted in pairs, with one healthy donor and one patient per experiment, so that batch effects were minimized. The germline V gene yields SGHTA for CDR1 and FQGNSA for CDR2. V was cut back by 3 bases and J by 2 bases, leaving a gap of 16 bases between them. Inclusive of the bounding cysteine and phenylalanine, the CDR3 is 16 residues long. Kept here is only the CDR3 DNA, which spans 48 bases and is read in frame from base 1.

The High Capacity cDNA Reverse Transcription Kit was used to reverse transcribe all of the isolated RNA, meaning that expressed TCRB transcripts were what got sequenced. Naive, central memory and regulatory T cell samples underwent deep immunoSEQ sequencing, averaging around 3.7 million total reads per sample. Sorted cells were lysed in RLT buffer and RNA was extracted with DNase-treated RNeasy Micro or Mini kits, depending on cell number. Each cell subset was processed on its own to prevent cross-contamination, while patient and healthy donor samples were processed together. Using the immunoSEQ multiplex PCR, TCRB sequences were amplified from cDNA into 87-bp fragments spanning the CDR3 region. Sequencing of the amplicons was performed on the Illumina HiSeq platform. The authors processed their data as follows. PCR bias was corrected computationally using synthetic template baselines, and reads within Hamming distance 2 were collapsed, with unmergeable singletons discarded. Reads were aligned against IMGT so that V, D and J genes, CDR3 length and insertions or deletions at six rearrangement sites could be assigned. Within each subset, clonotype counts were normalized to sorted cell number, after which true diversity and Gini coefficients were computed with the tcR R package. The overlap coefficient, calculated on TCRB nucleotide sequences, was used to measure repertoire sharing. Out-of-frame TCRB sequences from naive cells were analyzed as a proxy for the pre-selection repertoire. TCRdb stores this immuneACCESS table with in-frame sequences only. Part of the clones is absent; in the studies checked, under half of the shortfall reflects unresolved V genes, and no reason is known for the rest. Clonal size and the V and J genes are those of that table, whereas D and trimming came from the DNA. This sample gives 680,000 or so clones in total; around 15% of them show up just once. Approximately 0.087% of the sample lies in the top ten.

The receptor's source is a man younger than 35 in good health. Specimen: naive CD4+ T cells from blood. The label giving this sample's cell subset or site can be read as: true naive CD4+ T cells. The chain couples TRBV7-2 to TRBJ2-5; the D region possibly corresponds to TRBD2 (7 bases align). The CDR3 reads as follows: CASSLGGLAEQETQYF. The bases are TGTGCCAGCAGCTTGGGGGGGCTAGCGGAACAAGAGACCCAGTACTTC.